A single sample gave rise to the 3 T cell receptor beta chains below, sequenced in a study of blood T cell repertoires in COVID-19. The table came from immunoSEQ multiplex PCR; TCRdb's copy has only in-frame clones and leaves some out. The sample lists about 190,000 clones; about 80% were seen once. Material for sequencing was peripheral blood. These receptors came from an older woman with COVID-19, enrolled during active disease.

The chain couples TRBV7-2 to TRBJ2-5; D might be TRBD2 (5 bases). Trimming cost V 2 bases and J 5 bases, with 12 bases left between them. In germline, CDR1 is SGHTA, CDR2 FQGNSA. The CDR3 runs to 14 residues. CDR3 bases: TGTGCCAGCAGCTTATACTCGGGAAAGGAGACCCAGTACTTC. It yields the protein CASSLYSGKETQYF. Looking up the rest from reference TRBV7-2 and TRBJ2-5 gives the full variable domain: GAGVSQSPSNKVTEKGKDVELRCDPISGHTALYWYRQSLGQGLEFLIYFQGNSAPDKSGLPSDRFSAERTGGSVSTLTIQRTQQEDSAVYLCASSLYSGKETQYFGPGTRLLVL.

This clone appeared a single time. The rearrangement uses TRBV6-2 or TRBV6-3 and TRBJ2-1; no reliable D call. V was cut by 5 bases and J by 2 bases, with 4 bases left in between. The CDR3 extends over 12 amino acids. Germline loops: CDR1 MNHEY, CDR2 SVGEGT. The CDR3 is CASSDTYNEQFF. The CDR3 DNA reads TGTGCCAGCAGTGACACCTACAATGAGCAGTTCTTC.

This clone came up a few times. This sequence joins TRBV5-1 and TRBJ2-3, with 9 bases matching TRBD2. V shed 0 bases, J shed 4 bases, and the junction held 12 bases outside the gene matches. Germline lookup yields CDR1 SGHRS and CDR2 YFSETQ. This CDR3 has 18 residues. CDR3 sequence: CASSLGWSAAGGPDTQYF. The CDR3 DNA is TGCGCCAGCAGCTTGGGATGGTCGGCAGCGGGAGGTCCAGATACGCAGTATTTT.